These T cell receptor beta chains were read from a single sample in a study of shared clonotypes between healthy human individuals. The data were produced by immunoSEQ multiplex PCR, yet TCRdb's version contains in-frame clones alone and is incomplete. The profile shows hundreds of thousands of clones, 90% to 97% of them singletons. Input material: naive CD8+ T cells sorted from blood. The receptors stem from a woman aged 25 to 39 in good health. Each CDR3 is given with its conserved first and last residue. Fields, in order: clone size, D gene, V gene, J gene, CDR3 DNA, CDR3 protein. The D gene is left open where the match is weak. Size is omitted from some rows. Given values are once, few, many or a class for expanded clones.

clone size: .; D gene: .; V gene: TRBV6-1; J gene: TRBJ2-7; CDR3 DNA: TGTGCCAGCAGTGAAGGACTACGGGAGTACTTC; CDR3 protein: CASSEGLREYF
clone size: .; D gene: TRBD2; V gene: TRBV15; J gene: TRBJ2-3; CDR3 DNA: TGTGCCACCAGCAGAGGGATTTCTTTGGCTAGCGGGAGCAAAGATACGCAGTATTTT; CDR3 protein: CATSRGISLASGSKDTQYF
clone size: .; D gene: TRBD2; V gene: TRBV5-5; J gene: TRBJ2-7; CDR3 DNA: TGTGCCAGCAGCGACCCGGGACTAGCTTCCTACGAGCAGTACTTC; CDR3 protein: CASSDPGLASYEQYF
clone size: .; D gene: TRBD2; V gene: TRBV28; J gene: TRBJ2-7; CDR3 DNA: TGTGCCAGCAGTCCCCGTTCTAGCGGGAGGCCTTACGAGCAGTACTTC; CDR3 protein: CASSPRSSGRPYEQYF
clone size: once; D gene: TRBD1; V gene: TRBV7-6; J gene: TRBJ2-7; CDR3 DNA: TGTGCCAGCAGTAACGGACAGGGCTTTATCTACGAGCAGTACTTC; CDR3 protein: CASSNGQGFIYEQYF
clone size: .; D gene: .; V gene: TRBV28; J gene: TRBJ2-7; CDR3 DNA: TGTGCCAGCAGTCGGGACAACCCGTACGAGCAGTACTTC; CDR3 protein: CASSRDNPYEQYF
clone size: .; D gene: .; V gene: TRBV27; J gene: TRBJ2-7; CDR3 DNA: TGTGCCAGCAGTCTGACAGACTCCTACGAGCAGTACTTC; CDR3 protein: CASSLTDSYEQYF
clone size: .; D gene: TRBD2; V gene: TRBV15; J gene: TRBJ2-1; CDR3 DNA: TGTGCCACCAGGGGACTAGCGGGAGGGGGGGTTTACAATGAGCAGTTCTTC; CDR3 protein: CATRGLAGGGVYNEQFF
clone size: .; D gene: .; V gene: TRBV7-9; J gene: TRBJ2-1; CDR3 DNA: TGTGCCAGCCACCGCGACCTTTACAATGAGCAGTTCTTC; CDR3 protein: CASHRDLYNEQFF
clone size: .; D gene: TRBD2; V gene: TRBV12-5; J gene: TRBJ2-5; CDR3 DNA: TGTGCTAGTGCCCCGGGACTAGCGGGTCACCAAGAGACCCAGTACTTC; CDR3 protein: CASAPGLAGHQETQYF
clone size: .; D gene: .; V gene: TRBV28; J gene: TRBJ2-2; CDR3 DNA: TGTGCCAGCAGTTTTGGTTCGAACACCGGGGAGCTGTTTTTT; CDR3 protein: CASSFGSNTGELFF
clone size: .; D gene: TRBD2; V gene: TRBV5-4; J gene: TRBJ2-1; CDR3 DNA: TGTGCCAGCAGCTTACAGGATAAATTGGGACTAGCGGGAGTATACGAGCAGTTCTTC; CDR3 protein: CASSLQDKLGLAGVYEQFF
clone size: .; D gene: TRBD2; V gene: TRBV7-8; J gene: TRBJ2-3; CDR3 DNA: TGTGCCAGGATAGCGGGAGGGCCAGATACGCAGTATTTT; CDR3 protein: CARIAGGPDTQYF
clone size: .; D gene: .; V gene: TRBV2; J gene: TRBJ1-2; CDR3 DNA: TGTGCCACCCGAGGGACGCGGGACAAGCCGAGAATAAGCTATGGCTACACCTTC; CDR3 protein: CATRGTRDKPRISYGYTF
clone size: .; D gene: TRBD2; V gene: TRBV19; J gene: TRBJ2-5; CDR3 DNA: TGTGCCAGTAGCCAGACTAGCGGGAACCAAGAGACCCAGTACTTC; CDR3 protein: CASSQTSGNQETQYF
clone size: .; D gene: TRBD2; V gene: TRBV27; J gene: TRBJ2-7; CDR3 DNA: TGTGCCAGCAGTCCCCCTTTAAGCGGGAGATCCTACGAGCAGTACTTC; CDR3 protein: CASSPPLSGRSYEQYF
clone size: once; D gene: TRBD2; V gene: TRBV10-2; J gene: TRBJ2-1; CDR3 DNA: TGCGCCAGCAGACCCTTAGCGGGAGGGTTAAGTGAGCAGTTCTTC; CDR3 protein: CASRPLAGGLSEQFF
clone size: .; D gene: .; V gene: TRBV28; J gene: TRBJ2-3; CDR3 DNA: TGTGCCAGCAGCTTAGATGCAGGGGCTACAGATACGCAGTATTTT; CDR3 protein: CASSLDAGATDTQYF
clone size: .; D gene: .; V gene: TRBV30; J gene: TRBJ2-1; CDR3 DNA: TGTGCCTGGAGTAGGAAGATCCGGGTATACAATGAGCAGTTCTTC; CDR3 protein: CAWSRKIRVYNEQFF
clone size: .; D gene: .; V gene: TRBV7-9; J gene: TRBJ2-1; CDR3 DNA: TGTGCCAGCAGCTTCCTCTACAATGAGCAGTTCTTC; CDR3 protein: CASSFLYNEQFF
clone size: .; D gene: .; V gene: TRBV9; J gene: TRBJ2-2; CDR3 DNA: TGTGCCAGCAGCGGAGAAACAGGGTTCGGGGAGCTGTTTTTT; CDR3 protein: CASSGETGFGELFF
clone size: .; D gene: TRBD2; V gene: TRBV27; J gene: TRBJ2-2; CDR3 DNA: TGTGCCAGCAGTACTACAAGCGGGAGAAGCGTCGGGGAGCTGTTTTTT; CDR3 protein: CASSTTSGRSVGELFF
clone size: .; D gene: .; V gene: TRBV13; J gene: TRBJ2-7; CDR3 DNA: TGTGCCAGCAGCTTAGACGGAGGAACCTCCTACGAGCAGTACTTC; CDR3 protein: CASSLDGGTSYEQYF
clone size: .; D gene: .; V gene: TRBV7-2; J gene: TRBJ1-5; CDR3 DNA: TGTGCCAGCAGCTTAGTCCGCGGTTGGGGCAATCAGCCCCAGCATTTT; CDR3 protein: CASSLVRGWGNQPQHF
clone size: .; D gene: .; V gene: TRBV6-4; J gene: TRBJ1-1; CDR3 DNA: TGTGCCAGCAGCCGTACAGGGAGGATCACTGAAGCTTTCTTT; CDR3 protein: CASSRTGRITEAFF
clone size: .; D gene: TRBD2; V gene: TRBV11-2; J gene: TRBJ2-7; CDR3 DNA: TGTGCCAGCAGCTCTCTAGCGGGAGTAAGGGTCAACGAGCAGTACTTC; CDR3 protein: CASSSLAGVRVNEQYF
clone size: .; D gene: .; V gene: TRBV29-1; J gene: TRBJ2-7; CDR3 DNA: TGCAGCGTTAAAACCTACGAGCAGTACTTC; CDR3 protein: CSVKTYEQYF
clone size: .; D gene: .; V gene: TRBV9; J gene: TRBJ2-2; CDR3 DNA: TGTGCCAGCAGCGAAACGAAGGGGGTTCGAACCGGGGAGCTGTTTTTT; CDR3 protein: CASSETKGVRTGELFF
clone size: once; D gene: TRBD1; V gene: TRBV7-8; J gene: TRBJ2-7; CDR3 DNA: TGTGCCAGCAGCTTAGGACCTTTGACAGGGGACTACGAGCAGTACTTC; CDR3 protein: CASSLGPLTGDYEQYF
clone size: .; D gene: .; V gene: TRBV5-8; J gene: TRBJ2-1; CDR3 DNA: TGTGCCAGCAGCTTGGGACAGGCATACAATGAGCAGTTCTTC; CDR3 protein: CASSLGQAYNEQFF
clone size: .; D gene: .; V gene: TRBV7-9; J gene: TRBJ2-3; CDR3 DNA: TGTGCCAGCAGACTCGATCAAAGCACAGATACGCAGTATTTT; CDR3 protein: CASRLDQSTDTQYF
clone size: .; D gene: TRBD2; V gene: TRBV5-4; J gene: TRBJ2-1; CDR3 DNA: TGTGCCAGCAGCTTGGGACTAGCCGAATACAATGAGCAGTTCTTC; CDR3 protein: CASSLGLAEYNEQFF
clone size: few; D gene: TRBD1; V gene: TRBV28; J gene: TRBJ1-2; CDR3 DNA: TGTGCCAGCAGCCCGGCGGACAGGGTGGGGGAGGTGCTATATGGCTACACCTTC; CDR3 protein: CASSPADRVGEVLYGYTF
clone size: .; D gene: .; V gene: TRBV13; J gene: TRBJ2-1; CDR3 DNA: TGTGCCAGCAGCTTAGCTGGGGGAGTTGCCTACAATGAGCAGTTCTTC; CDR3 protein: CASSLAGGVAYNEQFF
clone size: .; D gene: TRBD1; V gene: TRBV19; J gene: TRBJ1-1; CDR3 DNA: TGTGCCAGTAGTACCACAGGGGGCACTGAAGCTTTCTTT; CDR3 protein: CASSTTGGTEAFF
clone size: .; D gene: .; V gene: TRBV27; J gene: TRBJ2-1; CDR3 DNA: TGTGCCAGCAGTTGGGGCGGCGGAGTGGACTCCTACAATGAGCAGTTCTTC; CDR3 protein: CASSWGGGVDSYNEQFF
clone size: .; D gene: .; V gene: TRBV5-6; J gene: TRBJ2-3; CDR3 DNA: TGTGCCAGCAGCTTGGAGACGTCGGATACGCAGTATTTT; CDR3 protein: CASSLETSDTQYF
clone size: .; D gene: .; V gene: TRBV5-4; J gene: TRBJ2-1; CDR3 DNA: TGTGCCAGCAGCTTGGGTCTAGCAGATGAGCAGTTCTTC; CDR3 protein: CASSLGLADEQFF
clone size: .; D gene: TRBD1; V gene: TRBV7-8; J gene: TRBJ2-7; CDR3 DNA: TGTGCCAGCAGCTCCCTCGGGGACAGCCCCTACGAGCAGTACTTC; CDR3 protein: CASSSLGDSPYEQYF
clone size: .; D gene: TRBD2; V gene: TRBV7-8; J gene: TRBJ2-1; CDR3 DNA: TGTGCCAGCAGCGGACTAGCGGGAGATTTTTTCTTC; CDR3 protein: CASSGLAGDFFF
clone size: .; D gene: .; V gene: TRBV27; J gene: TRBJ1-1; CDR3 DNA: TGTGCCAGCAGTTTAGGGACGTCGGGGAGGACTGAAGCTTTCTTT; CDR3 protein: CASSLGTSGRTEAFF
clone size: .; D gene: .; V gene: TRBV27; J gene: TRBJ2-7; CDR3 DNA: TGTGCCAGCAGTTTATTAGGACGTCAGCCCTACGAGCAGTACTTC; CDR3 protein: CASSLLGRQPYEQYF
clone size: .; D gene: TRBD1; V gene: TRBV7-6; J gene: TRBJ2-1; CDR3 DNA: TGTGCCAGCAGCTCTACCCCGCGGGACAGGGAAGGCTACAATGAGCAGTTCTTC; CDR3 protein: CASSSTPRDREGYNEQFF
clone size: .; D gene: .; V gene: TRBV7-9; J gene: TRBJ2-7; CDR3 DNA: TGTGCCAGCAGCTTAGGCCTCGGATCTTACGAGCAGTACTTC; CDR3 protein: CASSLGLGSYEQYF
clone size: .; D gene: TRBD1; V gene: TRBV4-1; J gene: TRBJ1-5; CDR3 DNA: TGCGCCAGCAGCCTGACAGGGGGGAATAGCAATCAGCCCCAGCATTTT; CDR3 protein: CASSLTGGNSNQPQHF
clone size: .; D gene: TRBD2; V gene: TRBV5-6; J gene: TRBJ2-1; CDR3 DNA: TGTGCCAGCAGCTTGGCAGGACTAGCGGGAGTGGATGAGCAGTTCTTC; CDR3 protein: CASSLAGLAGVDEQFF